This T cell receptor (beta chain) was recovered during a study of cytomegalovirus exposure and HLA in healthy donors. Germline V CDR1 and CDR2: SGHAT, FQDESV (reference sequence). The CDR3 runs 16 residues. The V segment lost 5 bases and the J segment 4 bases; nucleotides outside the gene matches: 11. The study ran its PCR with 60 Vbeta and 13 Jbeta primers. Generated by immunoSEQ multiplex PCR, the TCRdb table keeps only in-frame clones and is missing some. The table records 150,000 to 160,000 clones, 65% to 85% of them present only once. Source material: PBMCs. The TCR comes from a young man in good health and CMV-seronegative. The chain uses TRBV11-1 and TRBJ2-1; 7 bases line up with TRBD2. DNA of the CDR3: TGTGCCAGCAGCGAGCAACCTAGCGGATTTTACAATGAGCAGTTCTTC. Protein sequence: CASSEQPSGFYNEQFF.